This T cell receptor beta chain was retrieved from a study of T cell responses to AZD1222 COVID-19 vaccine. For this clone: Its antigen is not identified.

This CDR3 is built from 15 residues. The J segment lost 8 bases and the V segment lost 3 bases, leaving 10 bases of the junction unmatched. Germline V CDR1 and CDR2: SEHNR, FQNEAQ (reference sequence). Produced via immunoSEQ multiplex PCR; TCRdb's table is partial and in-frame only. The sample has 150,000 or so clones; 92% are singletons. Study-wide points: Among AZD1222 vaccinees, only six or seven were seropositive at baseline. Among vaccine-associated CD4 TCRs, coverage spanned spike, with dominance at 160-218 and 743-854. It should be noted that donors were predominantly white British and more often female, and clonal diversity was possibly underestimated.

The chain couples TRBV7-9 to TRBJ2-4; 7 bases match TRBD1. Sequencing used peripheral blood, obtained 28 days after the second AZD1222 dose. The receptor was derived from an adult who received the AZD1222 COVID-19 vaccine. DNA of the CDR3: TGTGCCAGCAGCTTCCGGACAGGCAACGGGGACATTCAGTACTTC. It yields the protein CASSFRTGNGDIQYF.